This is a list of T cell receptor beta chains from one sample in a study of T cell repertoires and HLA-DP antigens. For these TCRs, the target antigens are not known. Some clones are missing from TCRdb's copy, which holds only in-frame ones; the method was immunoSEQ multiplex PCR. This sample carries around 100,000 clones, around 93% of them seen once, and the ten largest clones take roughly 0.3%. Sequences were obtained from CD4+ T cells from PBMCs. Receptors were obtained from a woman under 30 in good health and CMV-seronegative. Each CDR3 is given with its conserved first and last residue. A D gene is named only where the DNA matches it firmly. Expanded clones are given a class, and other clones once, few, many or no size at all.

clone size: NA
J gene: TRBJ2-7
D gene: NA
V gene: TRBV6-1
CDR3 protein: CAILRGTYEQYF
CDR3 DNA: TGTGCCATCCTGCGGGGAACCTACGAGCAGTACTTC

clone size: NA
J gene: TRBJ1-1
D gene: TRBD1
V gene: TRBV2
CDR3 protein: CASVVRTGGLVNTEAFF
CDR3 DNA: TGTGCCAGCGTTGTTCGGACAGGGGGGTTAGTGAACACTGAAGCTTTCTTT

clone size: NA
J gene: TRBJ1-1
D gene: NA
V gene: TRBV5-1
CDR3 protein: CASSWGAGNTEAFF
CDR3 DNA: TGCGCCAGCAGCTGGGGGGCAGGGAACACTGAAGCTTTCTTT

clone size: NA
J gene: TRBJ1-6
D gene: NA
V gene: TRBV2
CDR3 protein: CASPDNSPLHF
CDR3 DNA: TGTGCCAGCCCAGATAATTCACCCCTCCACTTT

clone size: NA
J gene: TRBJ1-2
D gene: TRBD1
V gene: TRBV7-2
CDR3 protein: CASSSSRQGIYGYTF
CDR3 DNA: TGTGCCAGCAGCTCCTCGCGACAGGGGATCTATGGCTACACCTTC

clone size: NA
J gene: TRBJ2-1
D gene: TRBD2
V gene: TRBV7-9
CDR3 protein: CASSGVAGGPYNEQFF
CDR3 DNA: TGTGCCAGCAGCGGAGTAGCGGGAGGGCCCTACAATGAGCAGTTCTTC

clone size: NA
J gene: TRBJ1-4
D gene: TRBD1
V gene: TRBV25-1
CDR3 protein: CASQQGATEKLFF
CDR3 DNA: TGTGCCAGCCAACAGGGGGCGACGGAAAAACTGTTTTTT

clone size: once
J gene: TRBJ2-1
D gene: NA
V gene: TRBV6-6
CDR3 protein: CASTHPARNNEQFF
CDR3 DNA: TGTGCCAGCACCCACCCGGCTAGGAACAATGAGCAGTTCTTC

clone size: NA
J gene: TRBJ2-3
D gene: TRBD2
V gene: TRBV2
CDR3 protein: CASRDLPGLGADTQYF
CDR3 DNA: TGTGCCAGCAGGGACCTCCCGGGACTAGGAGCAGATACGCAGTATTTT

clone size: NA
J gene: TRBJ1-1
D gene: NA
V gene: TRBV6-5
CDR3 protein: CASTSRGKVKAFF
CDR3 DNA: TGTGCCAGCACCTCACGTGGGAAAGTAAAAGCTTTCTTT

clone size: once
J gene: TRBJ2-3
D gene: NA
V gene: TRBV28
CDR3 protein: CASSRPGGGTDTQYF
CDR3 DNA: TGTGCCAGCAGCCGCCCAGGAGGGGGCACAGATACGCAGTATTTT

clone size: once
J gene: TRBJ2-1
D gene: NA
V gene: TRBV28
CDR3 protein: CASSQGPLGKFF
CDR3 DNA: TGTGCCAGCAGTCAAGGGCCGCTGGGGAAGTTCTTC

clone size: NA
J gene: TRBJ1-6
D gene: NA
V gene: TRBV9
CDR3 protein: CASSVGSGLNSPLHF
CDR3 DNA: TGTGCCAGCAGCGTAGGGAGTGGCCTGAATTCACCCCTCCACTTT

clone size: NA
J gene: TRBJ1-4
D gene: TRBD1
V gene: TRBV15
CDR3 protein: CATSRGQGFDEKLFF
CDR3 DNA: TGTGCCACCAGCAGGGGACAGGGGTTTGATGAAAAACTGTTTTTT

clone size: NA
J gene: TRBJ2-5
D gene: NA
V gene: TRBV5-1
CDR3 protein: CASSLQGETQYF
CDR3 DNA: TGCGCCAGCAGCTTGCAGGGAGAGACCCAGTACTTC

clone size: NA
J gene: TRBJ2-7
D gene: NA
V gene: TRBV4-1
CDR3 protein: CASSQVLPGLSYEQYF
CDR3 DNA: TGCGCCAGCAGCCAAGTTCTCCCGGGACTCTCCTACGAGCAGTACTTC

clone size: NA
J gene: TRBJ2-7
D gene: TRBD2
V gene: TRBV18
CDR3 protein: CASSPVGLAGGGYEQYF
CDR3 DNA: TGTGCCAGCTCACCGGTGGGACTAGCGGGAGGAGGCTACGAGCAGTACTTC

clone size: NA
J gene: TRBJ1-2
D gene: NA
V gene: TRBV12-5
CDR3 protein: CASGLAKLGKALYGYTF
CDR3 DNA: TGTGCTAGTGGTTTGGCTAAGCTGGGGAAGGCCCTCTATGGCTACACCTTC

clone size: NA
J gene: TRBJ2-7
D gene: NA
V gene: TRBV7-2
CDR3 protein: CASSSRLYASYEQYF
CDR3 DNA: TGTGCCAGCAGCTCCAGACTTTACGCTTCCTACGAGCAGTACTTC

clone size: NA
J gene: TRBJ1-1
D gene: NA
V gene: TRBV28
CDR3 protein: CASSFKPRGTEAFF
CDR3 DNA: TGTGCCAGCAGTTTCAAGCCTCGGGGCACTGAAGCTTTCTTT

clone size: NA
J gene: TRBJ2-2
D gene: TRBD1
V gene: TRBV7-2
CDR3 protein: CASSLGDRERTGELFF
CDR3 DNA: TGTGCCAGCAGCTTAGGGGACAGGGAGAGGACCGGGGAGCTGTTTTTT

clone size: NA
J gene: TRBJ1-6
D gene: NA
V gene: TRBV6-5
CDR3 protein: CASSDSFDNSPLHF
CDR3 DNA: TGTGCCAGCAGCGACAGTTTCGATAATTCACCCCTCCACTTT

clone size: NA
J gene: TRBJ2-1
D gene: TRBD2
V gene: TRBV19
CDR3 protein: CASSMTSGRNEQFF
CDR3 DNA: TGTGCCAGTAGTATGACTAGCGGGAGAAATGAGCAGTTCTTC

clone size: NA
J gene: TRBJ2-2
D gene: NA
V gene: TRBV18
CDR3 protein: CASSPQDIRNADGELFF
CDR3 DNA: TGTGCCAGCTCACCACAGGACATACGCAATGCGGACGGGGAGCTGTTTTTT

clone size: NA
J gene: TRBJ1-4
D gene: NA
V gene: TRBV7-9
CDR3 protein: CASSLQTAAPPEKLFF
CDR3 DNA: TGTGCCAGCAGCTTACAAACCGCAGCGCCCCCGGAAAAACTGTTTTTT

clone size: few
J gene: TRBJ1-2
D gene: NA
V gene: TRBV5-6
CDR3 protein: CASSPPGTTPVQDSGYTF
CDR3 DNA: TGTGCCAGCAGCCCCCCCGGGACGACCCCTGTGCAAGATTCTGGCTACACCTTC

clone size: medium-sized
J gene: TRBJ1-1
D gene: TRBD1
V gene: TRBV19
CDR3 protein: CASSIGTENTEAFF
CDR3 DNA: TGTGCCAGTAGTATTGGGACAGAGAACACTGAAGCTTTCTTT

clone size: NA
J gene: TRBJ1-1
D gene: NA
V gene: TRBV6-5
CDR3 protein: CASSYGGLGDTEAFF
CDR3 DNA: TGTGCCAGCAGTTACGGGGGGCTGGGAGACACTGAAGCTTTCTTT

clone size: NA
J gene: TRBJ1-5
D gene: NA
V gene: TRBV15
CDR3 protein: CATSRDRIRGNQPQHF
CDR3 DNA: TGTGCCACCAGCAGAGATCGCATCAGGGGCAATCAGCCCCAGCATTTT

clone size: NA
J gene: TRBJ1-3
D gene: TRBD1
V gene: TRBV2
CDR3 protein: CASILTGGFGNTIYF
CDR3 DNA: TGTGCCAGCATCTTGACAGGGGGATTTGGAAACACCATATATTTT

clone size: NA
J gene: TRBJ2-5
D gene: TRBD2
V gene: TRBV28
CDR3 protein: CASSLAPAGGQETQYF
CDR3 DNA: TGTGCCAGCAGTCTGGCCCCAGCGGGGGGGCAAGAGACCCAGTACTTC

clone size: NA
J gene: TRBJ1-2
D gene: NA
V gene: TRBV29-1
CDR3 protein: CSVDEGRNYGYTF
CDR3 DNA: TGCAGCGTTGATGAGGGGCGGAACTATGGCTACACCTTC

clone size: NA
J gene: TRBJ2-1
D gene: TRBD2
V gene: TRBV28
CDR3 protein: CASSSPAFGGSSYNEQFF
CDR3 DNA: TGTGCCAGCAGTTCGCCCGCGTTCGGCGGGAGCTCCTACAATGAGCAGTTCTTC

clone size: NA
J gene: TRBJ1-1
D gene: NA
V gene: TRBV30
CDR3 protein: CALGRVNTEAFF
CDR3 DNA: TGTGCCCTCGGAAGGGTGAACACTGAAGCTTTCTTT

clone size: NA
J gene: TRBJ1-1
D gene: NA
V gene: TRBV28
CDR3 protein: CASTKGGARRTEAFF
CDR3 DNA: TGTGCCAGCACCAAGGGGGGGGCGCGGAGGACTGAAGCTTTCTTT

clone size: NA
J gene: TRBJ2-1
D gene: NA
V gene: TRBV28
CDR3 protein: CASSLWSGDNEQFF
CDR3 DNA: TGTGCCAGCAGTTTATGGTCGGGGGACAATGAGCAGTTCTTC

clone size: NA
J gene: TRBJ2-5
D gene: NA
V gene: TRBV5-1
CDR3 protein: CASSLVGETQYF
CDR3 DNA: TGCGCCAGCAGCTTGGTAGGGGAGACCCAGTACTTC

clone size: once
J gene: TRBJ1-5
D gene: TRBD1
V gene: TRBV6-6
CDR3 protein: CASSDPDRVEQPQHF
CDR3 DNA: TGTGCCAGCAGCGACCCGGACAGGGTTGAGCAGCCCCAGCATTTT

clone size: NA
J gene: TRBJ1-2
D gene: TRBD1
V gene: TRBV5-1
CDR3 protein: CASSFEGRWTGEDYGYTF
CDR3 DNA: TGCGCCAGCAGCTTCGAGGGGCGCTGGACAGGGGAAGACTATGGCTACACCTTC

clone size: NA
J gene: TRBJ1-2
D gene: NA
V gene: TRBV5-1
CDR3 protein: CASSLVAGTSGYGYTF
CDR3 DNA: TGCGCCAGCAGCTTGGTAGCCGGGACATCAGGCTATGGCTACACCTTC

clone size: NA
J gene: TRBJ2-6
D gene: TRBD1
V gene: TRBV28
CDR3 protein: CASSRDSLSGANVLTF
CDR3 DNA: TGTGCCAGCAGTAGGGACAGTCTCTCTGGGGCCAACGTCCTGACTTTC

clone size: few
J gene: TRBJ2-1
D gene: TRBD1
V gene: TRBV2
CDR3 protein: CASSPGQGARNEQFF
CDR3 DNA: TGTGCCAGCAGCCCCGGACAGGGGGCGCGGAATGAGCAGTTCTTC

clone size: NA
J gene: TRBJ1-5
D gene: NA
V gene: TRBV28
CDR3 protein: CASSSLRINQPQHF
CDR3 DNA: TGTGCCAGCAGTTCTCTCAGGATTAATCAGCCCCAGCATTTT

clone size: NA
J gene: TRBJ2-3
D gene: NA
V gene: TRBV9
CDR3 protein: CASSVVGGGPSTDTQYF
CDR3 DNA: TGTGCCAGCAGCGTAGTAGGCGGAGGCCCTAGCACAGATACGCAGTATTTT

clone size: NA
J gene: TRBJ1-1
D gene: TRBD1
V gene: TRBV6-6
CDR3 protein: CASSYRTGGGDTEAFF
CDR3 DNA: TGTGCCAGCAGTTACCGCACAGGGGGTGGGGACACTGAAGCTTTCTTT

clone size: NA
J gene: TRBJ1-3
D gene: NA
V gene: TRBV7-2
CDR3 protein: CASSLTVAGNTIYF
CDR3 DNA: TGTGCCAGCAGCTTAACAGTGGCTGGAAACACCATATATTTT